This is a list of T cell receptor beta chains from one sample in a study of blood T cells in healthy people across ages. TCRdb reprocessed the 5' RACE reads via MiXCR and lists one record per CDR3 protein. The data show around 2 million distinct CDR3 sequences, roughly two fifths seen once. The sequenced sample consisted of blood. These receptors were taken from a human donor in good health. Both conserved end residues are part of each CDR3. A D gene is named only where the DNA matches it firmly. Expanded clones get a size class; other rows say once, few or many, or leave the size out.

-	-	TRBV2	TRBJ2-7	CASSPHTGGEQYF	TGTGCCAGCAGCCCCCATACGGGTGGCGAGCAGTACTTC
-	few	TRBV3-1	TRBJ2-3	CASSRLGDRPGDTQYF	TGTGCCAGCAGCCGTTTAGGAGACAGACCCGGCGATACGCAGTATTTT
-	-	TRBV4-3	TRBJ2-3	CASSQGDTYIDTQYF	TGCGCCAGCAGCCAAGGGGACACGTACATAGATACGCAGTATTTT
TRBD1	-	TRBV4-2	TRBJ2-1	CASSPEPGTDSYDTNNEQFF	TGTGCCAGCAGCCCTGAGCCGGGGACAGATTCCTACGATACAAACAATGAGCAGTTCTTC
TRBD1	-	TRBV29-1	TRBJ1-1	CSAPGTGLMNTEAFF	TGCAGCGCCCCCGGGACAGGGCTCATGAACACTGAAGCTTTCTTT
-	-	TRBV7-3	TRBJ1-1	CASSPQPTQNTEAFF	TGTGCCAGCAGCCCCCAACCAACACAGAACACTGAAGCTTTCTTT
TRBD2	once	TRBV4-2	TRBJ2-1	CASSQSVTSGGYNEQFF	TGTGCCAGCAGCCAATCCGTGACTAGCGGGGGTTACAATGAGCAGTTCTTC
TRBD1	few	TRBV30	TRBJ2-7	CAWSVDRGLYEQYF	TGTGCCTGGAGTGTGGACAGGGGGCTTTACGAGCAGTACTTC
-	-	TRBV2	TRBJ1-2	CASRDNYYGYTF	TGTGCCAGCAGGGATAACTACTATGGCTACACCTTC
-	-	TRBV5-5	TRBJ2-2	CASSLGAGQLTGELFF	TGTGCCAGCAGCTTGGGGGCCGGACAGCTCACCGGGGAGCTGTTTTTT
TRBD1	-	TRBV10-3	TRBJ1-2	CAIRGQHTYGYTF	TGTGCCATCAGGGGACAGCACACCTATGGCTACACCTTC
-	few	TRBV12-3/TRBV12-4	TRBJ2-1	CASSKNTPIEQFF	TGTGCCAGCAGTAAAAATACCCCAATCGAGCAGTTCTTC
TRBD1	once	TRBV20-1	TRBJ1-2	CSAIDGTDFNYDYTF	TGCAGTGCTATCGACGGGACAGATTTTAACTATGACTACACCTTC
TRBD2	-	TRBV12-3/TRBV12-4	TRBJ2-3	CASSREVRTDTQYF	TGTGCCAGCAGCCGGGAGGTCCGAACAGATACGCAGTATTTT
TRBD1	many	TRBV25-1	TRBJ2-4	CASSETGARSKNIQYF	TGTGCCAGCAGTGAAACAGGGGCTCGATCCAAAAACATTCAGTACTTC
TRBD1	few	TRBV7-2	TRBJ1-2	CASSLDPGGDYGYTF	TGTGCCAGCAGCTTAGATCCAGGGGGGGACTATGGCTACACCTTC
-	few	TRBV7-9	TRBJ1-5	CASSSLDWTDVTNQPQHF	TGTGCCAGCAGCTCATTAGATTGGACGGACGTCACTAATCAGCCCCAGCATTTT
TRBD1	few	TRBV20-1	TRBJ1-1	CSAGGGQLTGNTEAFF	TGCAGTGCTGGAGGGGGACAGCTAACGGGTAACACTGAAGCTTTCTTT
-	-	TRBV9	TRBJ1-4	CASSVGVRDEKLFF	TGTGCCAGCAGCGTCGGGGTGCGGGACGAAAAACTGTTTTTT
-	-	TRBV12-3/TRBV12-4	TRBJ2-1	CASSQPVGNEQFF	TGTGCCAGCAGCCAACCGGTGGGCAATGAGCAGTTCTTC